The next 8 T cell receptor beta chains were all read from a single sample in a study of blood T cells in healthy people across ages. It was with a sample-barcoded 5' primer and a J-beta primer mix that a second PCR of about 6 to 12 cycles was run. One entry per CDR3 protein, called by TCRdb with MiXCR from the 5' RACE reads. The data show hundreds of thousands of distinct CDR3 sequences, around 62% seen once. Input material: blood. These receptors came from a man aged 25 to 40 in good health.

This clonotype has more than one count but fewer than ten. The chain has TRBV25-1 and TRBJ2-7, with a possible D match to TRBD2 (5 bases). Germline V gives CDR1 MGHDK, CDR2 SYGVNS. V shed 8 bases and J shed 5 bases, with 16 bases lying between them. CDR3 size: 13 residues. The CDR3 loop reads CASLRAESHEQYF. CDR3 nucleotide sequence: TGTGCCAGCCTGCGGGCGGAAAGTCACGAGCAGTACTTC.

V is TRBV6-5 and J is TRBJ1-2, with no clear D. Germline CDR1 is MNHEY and CDR2 is SVGAGI. The CDR3 is 13 residues long. V was cut by 3 bases and J by 3 bases, with 8 bases left in between. The CDR3 bases are TGTGCCAGCAGTTATGGCTCATACTATGGCTACACCTTC. Amino acids: CASSYGSYYGYTF.

The CDR3 nucleotides read TGTGCCAGCAGTTACTCAGCTTATTCACCCCTCCACTTT. It yields the protein CASSYSAYSPLHF. This rearrangement joins TRBV6-5 to TRBJ1-6; unclear D gene. With 0 bases removed from V and 8 bases from J, the gap between germline ends came to 5 bases. The CDR3 length is 13 residues. Germline CDR1 is MNHEY and CDR2 is SVGAGI.

The V call is TRBV28, the J call TRBJ2-7; TRBD1 might be the D (5 bases). TRBJ2-5 explains the end of the DNA better; the J call may be wrong. The germline V gene has CDR1 MDHEN and CDR2 SYDVKM. The CDR3 has 15 residues. The CDR3 is CASSFSDSYKETQYF. DNA for the CDR3: TGTGCCAGCAGTTTTAGTGACAGCTATAAAGAGACCCAGTACTTC.

In DNA form, the CDR3 reads TGTGCCAGCAGTTTACAATTAGGGACCTTACAAGAGACCCAGTACTTC. The encoded protein is CASSLQLGTLQETQYF. V gene TRBV27 combines with J gene TRBJ2-5, with D possibly called TRBD1 or TRBD2 (5 bases each). In germline, CDR1 is MNHEY, CDR2 SMNVEV (reference sequence). V was trimmed by 2 bases and J by 2 bases, leaving 15 bases between them. The CDR3 is 16 amino acids.

This clonotype has at least ten counts. V is TRBV20-1 and J is TRBJ2-5; TRBD1 is a possible D gene (5 bases). V gave up 5 bases and J gave up 3 bases, with 13 bases separating them. Germline CDR1 is DFQATT and CDR2 is SNEGSKA (reference sequence). The CDR3 covers 13 residues. The CDR3 loop reads CSAPSLGEETQYF. The DNA of the CDR3 is TGCAGTGCTCCAAGCTTAGGGGAAGAGACCCAGTACTTC.

The chain is built from TRBV19 and TRBJ2-7; 10 bases are a match to TRBD1. This CDR3 comprises 15 residues. V lost 5 bases and J lost 3; bases outside the gene matches: 7. Germline V gives CDR1 LNHDA, CDR2 SQIVND (reference sequence). The CDR3 sequence is CASSVGTGAHYEQYF. CDR3 DNA: TGTGCCAGTAGTGTCGGGACAGGGGCACACTACGAGCAGTACTTC.

This clonotype was seen a few times. The chain has TRBV5-1 and TRBJ2-1; a possible D gene is TRBD2 (5 bases). This CDR3 spans 15 amino acids. CDR1 is SGHRS and CDR2 is YFSETQ in the germline V gene. V was trimmed by 5 bases and J by 6 bases, leaving 18 bases between them. CDR3 sequence reads: CASSRAGGRVNEQFF. In nucleotides, the CDR3 is TGCGCCAGCAGTCGGGCAGGAGGAAGGGTCAATGAGCAGTTCTTC.